These 30 T cell receptor beta chains were all obtained from the same sample, sequenced in a study of neurological immune-mediated disorders. Via MiXCR, TCRdb re-called the 5' RACE reads, giving one row per CDR3 protein. The repertoire holds tens of thousands of distinct CDR3 sequences, about 14% seen once, with under 4.5% in the top ten. The sequencing sample was made of CD4+ T cells from blood. Receptor source: an older woman with HTLV-1-associated myelopathy (HAM/TSP).

This clonotype was found many times. This chain uses TRBV20-1 with TRBJ1-1; D is undetermined. CDR3 size: 12 residues. In germline, CDR1 is DFQATT, CDR2 SNEGSKA (reference sequence). Between the trimmed V and J ends, which lost 4 bases and 5 bases, there was a span of 11 bases. CDR3 bases: TGCAGTGCTACATCGACGAATACTGAAGCTTTCTTT. This sequence encodes CSATSTNTEAFF.

This clonotype appeared many times. The junction departs from germline at one end; a sequencing error may be responsible. V usage is TRBV5-1 and J usage is TRBJ1-1, with D possibly matching TRBD1 (5 bases). The CDR3 has 13 residues. Germline CDR1 is SGHRS and CDR2 is YFSETQ. For the CDR3, the DNA is TGCGCCAGCACCTTGACAGAAGACACTGAAGCTTTCTTT. Residues: CASTLTEDTEAFF.

This clonotype was counted many times. The genes are TRBV20-1 and TRBJ1-2; tentatively, D is TRBD1 (6 bases). This CDR3 spans 14 amino acids. V lost 6 bases to trimming and J lost 14 bases, with 28 bases between them. Germline CDR1 and CDR2: DFQATT and SNEGSKA (reference sequence). The CDR3 loop is CSAEGEGRGGTKTF. The CDR3 DNA is TGCAGTGCGGAGGGGGAGGGGAGAGGGGGGACTAAGACCTTC.

This clonotype was recorded at least ten times. The chain is built from TRBV5-1 and TRBJ2-3; no clear D gene. The CDR3 contains 15 residues. Germline V CDR1 and CDR2: SGHRS, YFSETQ. The V and J ends lost 2 bases and 0 bases respectively, with 10 bases between them. The CDR3 DNA sequence: TGCGCCAGCAGCTTCGGACGGCCGAGCACAGATACGCAGTATTTT. Translated, it gives CASSFGRPSTDTQYF.

This clonotype was detected ten times or more. V and J are TRBV27 and TRBJ1-5; unclear D gene. From germline, CDR1 is MNHEY and CDR2 SMNVEV (reference sequence). The CDR3 has 17 residues. Trimming took off 4 bases at V and 3 bases at J, with 19 bases between the two ends. This CDR3 reads CASSSLIGLEDNQPQHF. CDR3 nucleotides: TGTGCCAGCAGTTCCCTTATAGGGCTCGAAGACAATCAGCCCCAGCATTTT.

This clonotype has at least ten counts. The CDR3 sequence: CASSFRTGTIQETQYF. The CDR3 coding sequence is TGTGCCAGCAGCTTTCGGACAGGGACCATTCAAGAGACCCAGTACTTC. The chain uses TRBV7-8 and TRBJ2-5; 8 bases are shared with TRBD1. V was clipped by 3 bases and J by 2 bases; unmatched bases: 8. Germline CDR1 and CDR2: SGHVS and FQNEAQ. This CDR3 has 16 residues.

This clonotype was seen a handful of times. A much larger clonotype is one base distant, so this may be a read error. The genes are TRBV14 and TRBJ1-5; D is unresolved. This CDR3 is built from 15 residues. The V gene's germline CDR1 is SGHDN and CDR2 FVKESK. CDR3 in amino acids: CVSSQPTGSNQPQHF. The CDR3 region has the DNA TGTGTCAGCAGCCAGCCGACGGGTAGCAATCAGCCCCAGCATTTT.

This clonotype was seen ten or more times. The chain employs TRBV7-2 and TRBJ1-6; 7 nucleotides match TRBD1. Germline V CDR1 and CDR2: SGHTA, FQGNSA. The CDR3 contains 18 residues. V shed 4 bases and J 7 bases; nucleotides not matched to a gene: 16. The CDR3 region is CASSSFTTGQIQNSPLHF. The CDR3 nucleotides are TGTGCCAGCAGCTCATTCACAACGGGACAGATTCAAAATTCACCCCTCCACTTT.

The J gene is TRBJ1-1, the V gene TRBV20-1; D is unresolved. The germline gives CDR1 DFQATT, CDR2 SNEGSKA (reference sequence). The ends were cut back, 1 base at V and 0 bases at J, with 12 bases in the middle. This CDR3 has 15 amino acids. The CDR3 reads CSARGLGRMNTEAFF. The CDR3 DNA reads as TGCAGTGCTAGAGGATTAGGACGGATGAACACTGAAGCTTTCTTT.

The chain has TRBV2 and TRBJ1-5; D is possibly TRBD1 (6 bases). Per the germline V gene, CDR1 is SNHLY and CDR2 is FYNNEI. The V end was cut by 2 bases, the J end by 6 bases, with 11 bases between. This CDR3 is 14 amino acids long. DNA of the CDR3: TGTGCCAGCAGTGAACGGGGGACAAGTCAGCCCCAGCATTTT. Its protein product is CASSERGTSQPQHF.

This clonotype has at least ten counts. The genes are TRBV5-1 and TRBJ1-1, with 8 bases aligning to TRBD1. The trim removed 8 bases at V and 3 bases at J, leaving 9 bases unmatched. The CDR3 is 14 amino acids. In germline, CDR1 is SGHRS, CDR2 YFSETQ. The CDR3 sequence: CASRTGQGDTEAFF. In DNA, the CDR3 is TGCGCCAGTCGGACAGGGCAGGGGGACACTGAAGCTTTCTTT.

This clonotype was seen repeatedly, ten times or more. J is TRBJ2-7 and V is TRBV3-1, with D possibly matching TRBD1 (5 bases). CDR3 length: 14 amino acids. Between the trimmed V and J ends, which lost 3 bases and 6 bases, there was a span of 15 bases. Germline V gene lookup returns CDR1 LGHDT and CDR2 YNNKEL (reference sequence). The CDR3 loop reads CASSHPGSDSEQYF. The CDR3 nucleotides read TGTGCCAGCAGCCATCCAGGGTCGGATTCCGAGCAGTACTTC.

This clonotype was seen ten or more times. The genes are TRBV20-1 and TRBJ2-7; maybe TRBD1 (6 bases). The CDR3 sequence is 12 residues long. V was shortened by 6 bases and J by 3 bases, with 12 bases between the two germline ends. CDR1 and CDR2 from the germline V gene are DFQATT and SNEGSKA (reference sequence). The chain's CDR3 is CSATDRLYEQYF. The DNA of the CDR3 is TGCAGTGCCACGGACAGACTCTACGAGCAGTACTTC.

This clonotype was recorded many times. This chain joins TRBV10-3 and TRBJ1-1, with 8 bases aligning to TRBD1. The V gene end was trimmed by 11 bases and the J gene end by 4 bases; junction bases not matched to a gene: 18. The CDR3 consists of 16 residues. Germline V gene sequence: CDR1 ENHRY, CDR2 SYGVKD. In DNA form, the CDR3 reads TGTGCCGTGAGGAAGCAGGGGGCTGCGTTGGGCACTGAAGCTTTCTTT. Its translation: CAVRKQGAALGTEAFF.

Many counts were recorded for this clonotype. The V call is TRBV20-1, the J call TRBJ1-1; no clear D. The CDR3 runs to 15 residues. CDR1 and CDR2 from the germline V gene are DFQATT and SNEGSKA (reference sequence). V was shortened by 0 bases and J by 4 bases, with 15 bases between the two germline ends. The DNA for the CDR3 is TGCAGTGCTAGAGATGATCGAGGGCAGCTCACTGAAGCTTTCTTT. It codes for CSARDDRGQLTEAFF.

There are many counts of this clonotype. V usage is TRBV4-1 and J usage is TRBJ1-1; 8 nucleotides line up with TRBD1. V shed 3 bases, J shed 1 base, and the junction held 4 bases outside the gene matches. The length of the CDR3 is 15 residues. The germline CDR1 and CDR2 sequences are MGHRA and YSYEKL. The CDR3 DNA follows: TGCGCCAGCAGCCACAATCAGGGGGCGAACACTGAAGCTTTCTTT. Residues: CASSHNQGANTEAFF.

This chain links TRBV4-1 with TRBJ2-6; D is perhaps TRBD2 (7 bases). Deletions cut 0 bases from V and 0 bases from J, with 21 bases between. Germline CDR1 is MGHRA and CDR2 is YSYEKL. The length of the CDR3 is 21 residues. The CDR3 here is CASSQDNSLAGARSGANVLTF. Written as DNA, the CDR3 is TGCGCCAGCAGCCAAGACAACTCTTTGGCGGGGGCCCGCTCTGGGGCCAACGTCCTGACTTTC.

This clonotype was seen many times. The rearrangement links TRBV5-1 to TRBJ1-2; TRBD1 is a possible D gene (5 bases). This CDR3 has 13 amino acids. The ends were cut back, 4 bases at V and 5 bases at J, with 12 bases in the middle. Per the germline V gene, CDR1 is SGHRS and CDR2 is YFSETQ. This CDR3 reads CASSPTGGYGYTF. The CDR3 region has the DNA TGCGCCAGCAGCCCGACCGGGGGATATGGCTACACCTTC.

This clonotype was seen ten or more times. The chain links TRBV3-1 to TRBJ1-2, with no clear D. The CDR3 sequence is 14 residues long. V was clipped by 0 bases and J by 2 bases, with 7 bases between them. In germline, CDR1 is LGHDT, CDR2 YNNKEL (reference sequence). The CDR3 bases are TGTGCCAGCAGCCAAGATACAGCAAACTATGGCTACACCTTC. This codes for CASSQDTANYGYTF.

At least ten counts were recorded for this clonotype. The CDR3 DNA reads TGCAGTGCTCTCTCCGGACAGGGCGGGAACACTGAAGCTTTCTTT. Encoded protein: CSALSGQGGNTEAFF. The chain uses TRBV20-1 and TRBJ1-1, with 8 bases matching TRBD1. The CDR3 runs to 15 residues. V shed 5 bases, J shed 1 base, and the junction held 9 bases outside the gene matches. Germline CDR1 and CDR2: DFQATT and SNEGSKA (reference sequence).

The CDR3 nucleotides read TGCAGTGCTGCACCCACAGACGGACTTTGGGGGCGCGATCGAATGGGCTACACCTTC. Protein sequence: CSAAPTDGLWGRDRMGYTF. V is TRBV20-1 and J is TRBJ1-2; possibly TRBD1 for D (6 bases). The CDR3 has 19 amino acids. In germline, CDR1 is DFQATT, CDR2 SNEGSKA (reference sequence). V was trimmed by 5 bases and J by 8 bases, leaving 36 bases between them.

At least ten counts were recorded for this clonotype. The chain has TRBV10-3 and TRBJ2-3; no definite D call. Trimming removed 3 bases at V and 2 bases at J, with 9 bases between. The CDR3 sequence is 14 residues long. Per germline, CDR1 ENHRY and CDR2 SYGVKD. In DNA form, the CDR3 reads TGTGCCATCAGTGACTCGGGTTACACAGATACGCAGTATTTT. This sequence encodes CAISDSGYTDTQYF.

Many counts were recorded for this clonotype. This chain uses TRBV5-1 with TRBJ2-3; D is perhaps TRBD1 (6 bases). This CDR3 spans 14 amino acids. V shed 0 bases and J shed 4 bases, with 9 bases lying between them. The germline V gene has CDR1 SGHRS and CDR2 YFSETQ. The CDR3: CASSLGTAADTQYF. CDR3 bases: TGCGCCAGCAGCTTGGGGACAGCGGCAGATACGCAGTATTTT. Together with reference TRBV5-1 and TRBJ2-3, the CDR3 gives the full variable domain: KAGVTQTPRYLIKTRGQQVTLSCSPISGHRSVSWYQQTPGQGLQFLFEYFSETQRNKGNFPGRFSGRQFSNSRSEMNVSTLELGDSALYLCASSLGTAADTQYFGPGTRLTVL.

This clonotype was counted at least ten times. This chain links TRBV12-3 or TRBV12-4 with TRBJ1-1; D unresolved. Trimming shortened V by 4 bases and J by 7 bases, and 13 bases separated the two germline ends. This CDR3 is 13 amino acids long. This CDR3 is CASSSWENGEAFF. CDR3 sequence (DNA): TGTGCCAGCAGTTCTTGGGAGAATGGTGAAGCTTTCTTT.

This clonotype was found many times. V gene TRBV4-2 combines with J gene TRBJ1-1, with TRBD1 identical over 8 bases. The V and J ends lost 0 bases and 6 bases, in that order; junction bases with no gene match: 3. This CDR3 is 14 amino acids long. The germline CDR1 and CDR2 sequences are LGHNA and YNFKEQ. This chain's CDR3 is CASSQDRGLSEAFF. The CDR3 DNA reads TGTGCCAGCAGCCAAGACAGGGGGCTGTCTGAAGCTTTCTTT.

This clonotype was detected many times. The chain carries TRBV7-7 and TRBJ2-1; weak D call: TRBD2 (6 bases). Germline CDR1 is SSHAT and CDR2 is FNYEAQ (reference sequence). The germline V and J ends were trimmed by 1 base and 1 base, with 8 bases remaining between them. This CDR3 has 15 amino acids. In DNA form, the CDR3 reads TGTGCCAGCAGCTTAGGGAGGGCTTCCTACAATGAGCAGTTCTTC. It is translated as CASSLGRASYNEQFF.

Many counts were recorded for this clonotype. The chain joins TRBV12-3 or TRBV12-4 to TRBJ2-5; D uncertain. This CDR3 comprises 15 residues. Trimming removed 0 bases from V and 5 bases from J, with 13 bases in between. For the CDR3, the DNA is TGTGCCAGCAGTTTAGCGGCCCGTCCTCGGGAGACCCAGTACTTC. Residues: CASSLAARPRETQYF.

The chain is built from TRBV29-1 and TRBJ1-5; 10 positions match TRBD1. Per germline, CDR1 SQVTM and CDR2 ANQGSEA. Trimming cost V 6 bases and J 2 bases; bases outside gene matches: 1. This CDR3 is 13 amino acids long. As DNA, the CDR3 is TGCAGCGTGGGGACAGGGGGCAATCAGCCCCAGCATTTT. It is translated as CSVGTGGNQPQHF.

The genes are TRBV19 and TRBJ1-1, with a weak D call TRBD1 (5 bases). The ends were cut back, 7 bases at V and 1 base at J, with 13 bases in the middle. The CDR3 spans 14 residues. CDR1 LNHDA and CDR2 SQIVND come from the germline V gene (reference sequence). The CDR3 protein is CASTRRGPNTEAFF. For the CDR3, the DNA is TGTGCCAGTACACGACGGGGACCGAACACTGAAGCTTTCTTT.

In its sample, this clonotype was seen many times. The chain has TRBV15 and TRBJ2-5, with D possibly TRBD2 on 5 matching bases. The CDR3 is made up of 13 amino acids. Trimming removed 1 base at V and 4 bases at J, with 7 bases between. Germline V CDR1 and CDR2: LNHNV, YYDKDF (reference sequence). The CDR3 DNA is TGTGCCACCAGCAGAGGAAGCGGAGAGACCCAGTACTTC. Residues: CATSRGSGETQYF.